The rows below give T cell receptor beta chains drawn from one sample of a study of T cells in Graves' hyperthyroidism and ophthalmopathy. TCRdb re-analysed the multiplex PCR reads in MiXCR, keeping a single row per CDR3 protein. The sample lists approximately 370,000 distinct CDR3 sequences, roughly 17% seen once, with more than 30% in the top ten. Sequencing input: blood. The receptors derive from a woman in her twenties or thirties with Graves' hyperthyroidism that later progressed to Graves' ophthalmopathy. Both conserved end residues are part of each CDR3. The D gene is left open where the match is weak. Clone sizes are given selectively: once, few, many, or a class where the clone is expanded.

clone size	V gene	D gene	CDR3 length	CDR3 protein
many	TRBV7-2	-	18	CASSLGVATDRAKNIQYF
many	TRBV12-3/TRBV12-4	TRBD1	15	CASSSRTGVDEKLFF
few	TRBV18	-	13	CASSPPNGGTQYF
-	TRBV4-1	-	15	CASSQDHGGNEKLFF
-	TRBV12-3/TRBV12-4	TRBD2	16	CASTSGGRARPHEQFF
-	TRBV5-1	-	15	CASSLTPGIVNEQYF
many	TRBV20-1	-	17	CSARQRLGGSGSYEQYF
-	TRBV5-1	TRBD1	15	CASSSQGSGANVLTF
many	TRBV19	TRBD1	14	CASSMAGGGTEAFF
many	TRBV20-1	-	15	CSARGTGFRGTEAFF
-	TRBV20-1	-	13	CSASSDMNTEAFF
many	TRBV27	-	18	CASSSPSERRGKYNEQFF
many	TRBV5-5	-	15	CASSLDALGDTEAFF
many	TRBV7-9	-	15	CASSSMKLSGNTIYF
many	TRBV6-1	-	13	CASSTTRFDTQYF
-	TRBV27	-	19	CASSLSMSLSGQIQETQYF
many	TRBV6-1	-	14	CASSYVRVTDTQYF
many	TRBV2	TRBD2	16	CASSETSGAYTDTQYF
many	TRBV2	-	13	CASSDGQPYEQYF
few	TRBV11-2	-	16	CASSSAWQTRNTEAFF
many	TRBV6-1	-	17	CASSELTGVDDYNEQFF
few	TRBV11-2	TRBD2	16	CASSSMTSGTTDTQYF
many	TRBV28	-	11	CASSLEKTQYF
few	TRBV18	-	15	CASSPGLVVTGELFF
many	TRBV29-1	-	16	CSVDSPGKPARETQYF
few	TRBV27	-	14	CASSWDKEGNTIYF
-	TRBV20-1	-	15	CSAREWGLGSYEQYF